This T cell receptor beta chain was sequenced for a study of CD8 T cells in Susac syndrome. This CDR3 is built from 15 residues. Trimming shortened V by 5 bases and J by 1 base, and 15 bases separated the two germline ends. RNA in amounts of roughly 0.45 to 1 ug was reverse transcribed with random hexamers. TCRdb reprocessed the immunoSEQ multiplex PCR reads via MiXCR and lists one record per CDR3 protein. This table has 150,000 to 200,000 distinct CDR3 sequences, 90% to 95% appearing once. The chain couples TRBV12-3 or TRBV12-4 to TRBJ2-7; D may correspond to TRBD1 or TRBD2 (6 bases each). This receptor was obtained from a human donor in good health. Sequencing was carried out using CD4+ T cells from PBMCs. CDR3 nucleotides: TGTGCCAGCAGTCGCTCGGGGGCAGGGTCCTACGAGCAGTACTTC. Protein: CASSRSGAGSYEQYF.